These 21 T cell receptor beta chains came from one sample sequenced in a study of shared clonotypes between healthy human individuals. TCRdb's copy holds only in-frame clones and misses some; the assay was immunoSEQ multiplex PCR. The table has 2 million to 2.5 million clones, almost 96% seen once; the top ten hold approximately 0.13%. Sequenced material: naive CD4+ T cells sorted from blood. The sample's subset: CD45RA+ positively selected. The receptors here all came from a young man in good health.

Points on this clone: The sample has other DNA sequences that encode this CDR3 too. J is TRBJ1-1 and V is TRBV6-5; a weak D match, TRBD1 (6 bases). CDR1 and CDR2 (germline): MNHEY, SVGAGI. The length of the CDR3 is 11 residues. Between the trimmed V and J ends, which lost 5 bases and 7 bases, there was a span of 8 bases. The CDR3: CASSRGGEAFF. As DNA, the CDR3 is TGTGCCAGCAGTAGAGGGGGTGAAGCTTTCTTT.

The chain employs TRBV6-1 and TRBJ2-5; the match to TRBD1 covers 8 bases. Trimming at V came to 6 bases and at J to 5 bases, leaving 11 bases not matched to a gene. This CDR3 is built from 15 residues. Germline loops: CDR1 MNHNS, CDR2 SASEGT. The CDR3 DNA is TGTGCCAGCAGATTATCAGGGGGCGCAGGGGAGACCCAGTACTTC. Translated, it gives CASRLSGGAGETQYF.

Note on this clone: The sample carries other DNA sequences with the same CDR3. V gene TRBV28 combines with J gene TRBJ1-1, with a possible D match to TRBD1 (5 bases). CDR1 and CDR2 (germline): MDHEN, SYDVKM. This CDR3 has 14 residues. V lost 2 bases to trimming and J lost 6 bases, with 13 bases between them. The CDR3 reads CASSLPQERAEAFF. DNA for the CDR3: TGTGCCAGCAGTTTACCACAGGAGCGGGCTGAAGCTTTCTTT. The full variable domain, completed using reference TRBV28 and TRBJ1-1, is DVKVTQSSRYLVKRTGEKVFLECVQDMDHENMFWYRQDPGLGLRLIYFSYDVKMKEKGDIPEGYSVSREKKERFSLILESASTNQTSMYLCASSLPQERAEAFFGQGTRLTVV.

This chain links TRBV7-3 with TRBJ2-7, with D perhaps matching TRBD1 (5 bases). Germline V CDR1 and CDR2: SGHTA, FQGTGA. This CDR3 comprises 14 residues. V was trimmed by 3 bases and J by 0 bases, leaving 9 bases between them. The CDR3 nucleotides read TGTGCCAGCAGCTTGGGGCGGAGCTCCTACGAGCAGTACTTC. Translating it yields CASSLGRSSYEQYF.

The V and J genes are TRBV5-1 and TRBJ1-6, with D perhaps TRBD1 (6 bases). From germline, CDR1 is SGHRS and CDR2 YFSETQ. The length of the CDR3 is 14 residues. Trimming shortened V by 3 bases and J by 9 bases, and 13 bases separated the two germline ends. CDR3: CASSSTGLSSPLHF. The CDR3 region has the DNA TGCGCCAGCAGCTCGACAGGTTTATCTTCACCCCTCCACTTT. Drawing the rest from reference TRBV5-1 and TRBJ1-6, the complete variable domain is KAGVTQTPRYLIKTRGQQVTLSCSPISGHRSVSWYQQTPGQGLQFLFEYFSETQRNKGNFPGRFSGRQFSNSRSEMNVSTLELGDSALYLCASSSTGLSSPLHFGNGTRLTVT.

This sequence joins TRBV30 and TRBJ1-5; no clear D. Trimming removed 1 base from V and 8 bases from J, with 9 bases in between. Looked up from germline, CDR1 is GTSNPN and CDR2 is SVGIG (reference sequence). The CDR3 consists of 12 residues. CDR3 sequence reads: CAWSAPSKPQHF. The CDR3 bases are TGTGCCTGGAGTGCCCCGAGCAAGCCCCAGCATTTT.

The V gene is TRBV9, the J gene TRBJ1-4; D is unresolved. V was shortened by 4 bases and J by 8 bases, with 18 bases between the two germline ends. Germline V gene data show CDR1 as SGDLS and CDR2 as YYNGEE. The CDR3 consists of 15 residues. CDR3 in DNA: TGTGCCAGCAGCCCCGCGGCCGGCCTTTTAGAAAAACTGTTTTTT. Translating it yields CASSPAAGLLEKLFF.

The J gene is TRBJ2-3, the V gene TRBV7-9; D possibly corresponds to TRBD2 (6 bases). This CDR3 has 18 amino acids. V lost 1 base, J lost 0 bases, and 17 bases lay in between. Looked up from germline, CDR1 is SEHNR and CDR2 is FQNEAQ (reference sequence). The CDR3 DNA sequence: TGTGCCAGCAGCTTAGTTTTTGTGGCGGGGACTAGCACAGATACGCAGTATTTT. It is translated as CASSLVFVAGTSTDTQYF.

In this sample, this clone turned up a few times. V is TRBV27 and J is TRBJ2-5; 7 bases map to TRBD2. Germline CDR1 and CDR2: MNHEY and SMNVEV (reference sequence). The CDR3 runs 16 residues. The trim removed 4 bases at V and 5 bases at J, leaving 13 bases unmatched. This CDR3 is CASSSLGREMVETQYF. The CDR3 DNA is TGTGCCAGCAGTTCCCTCGGGCGGGAGATGGTGGAGACCCAGTACTTC.

The chain has TRBV6-6 and TRBJ2-7, with D unclear. There are 12 residues in the CDR3. V lost 6 bases to trimming and J lost 0 bases, with 6 bases between them. Germline V gene data show CDR1 as MNHNY and CDR2 as SVGAGI (reference sequence). The CDR3, as DNA: TGTGCCAGCAGCCGTGCCTCCTACGAGCAGTACTTC. The encoded protein is CASSRASYEQYF.

The chain carries TRBV7-8 and TRBJ2-7; TRBD1 might be the D (5 bases). CDR3 length: 14 residues. Germline-derived CDR1 and CDR2 are SGHVS and FQNEAQ. V gave up 1 base and J gave up 1 base, with 8 bases separating them. CDR3 nucleotide sequence: TGTGCCAGCAGCTTAGTACAGGTATCCTACGAGCAGTACTTC. It specifies CASSLVQVSYEQYF.

The V gene is TRBV30, the J gene TRBJ1-2; 10 bases map to TRBD1. J lost 6 bases, V lost 1 base, and 11 bases had no gene match. CDR3 length equals 16 residues. CDR1 is GTSNPN, CDR2 SVGIG, per germline (reference sequence). The CDR3 DNA reads as TGTGCCTGGAGTGGAACTTCGACAGGGGGCGCTGATGGCTACACCTTC. It specifies CAWSGTSTGGADGYTF.

This chain connects TRBV7-9 to TRBJ2-3; D is uncertain. The CDR3 runs 15 residues. V was trimmed by 2 bases and J by 2 bases, leaving 11 bases between them. From germline, CDR1 is SEHNR and CDR2 FQNEAQ (reference sequence). The CDR3 region is CASSLSPSTTDTQYF. CDR3 sequence (DNA): TGTGCCAGCAGCTTATCCCCTTCCACCACAGATACGCAGTATTTT.

This chain uses TRBV25-1 with TRBJ2-3; D is tentatively TRBD1 or TRBD2 (6 bases each). The CDR3 runs 15 residues. Germline V gene lookup returns CDR1 MGHDK and CDR2 SYGVNS. The germline V and J ends were trimmed by 7 bases and 1 base, with 15 bases remaining between them. The CDR3 sequence is CASTLTGTGTDTQYF. CDR3 DNA sequence: TGTGCCAGCACCCTAACAGGGACTGGCACAGATACGCAGTATTTT.

The chain recombines TRBV7-9 with TRBJ2-3; 7 bases are a match to TRBD1. The CDR3 totals 15 residues. With V trimmed by 5 bases and J by 2 bases, 7 bases remained unmatched. CDR1 is SEHNR and CDR2 is FQNEAQ in the germline V gene (reference sequence). The CDR3 DNA reads as TGTGCCAGCAGCCAAAGGGGGCTCGTCACAGATACGCAGTATTTT. Its protein product is CASSQRGLVTDTQYF.

This chain uses TRBV9 with TRBJ2-1, with TRBD2 identical over 9 bases. Germline-derived CDR1 and CDR2 are SGDLS and YYNGEE. The CDR3 length is 16 residues. The V and J ends lost 0 bases and 9 bases, in that order; junction bases with no gene match: 10. CDR3 sequence (DNA): TGTGCCAGCAGCGTAGAGTTCGCGGGAGGGGGCAGTGAGCAGTTCTTC. Protein: CASSVEFAGGGSEQFF.

Concerning this clone itself: Additional DNA sequences in this sample encode the identical CDR3. The V call is TRBV5-1, the J call TRBJ2-3; possibly TRBD1 or TRBD2 for D (5 bases each). The CDR3 is made up of 14 amino acids. Germline CDR1 and CDR2: SGHRS and YFSETQ. V lost 4 bases and J lost 3, with 12 bases in between. The CDR3 spells CASSLGGPTDTQYF. The CDR3 DNA reads TGCGCCAGCAGCCTTGGGGGTCCGACAGATACGCAGTATTTT.

This chain links TRBV5-1 with TRBJ2-7; 11 nucleotides agree with TRBD2. The CDR3 covers 17 residues. Trimming removed 3 bases from V and 3 bases from J; junction bases left unmatched: 11. Germline CDR1 reads SGHRS; CDR2 reads YFSETQ. The CDR3 protein is CASSWASGRYGGYEQYF. Written as DNA, the CDR3 is TGCGCCAGCAGCTGGGCTAGCGGGAGGTACGGCGGCTACGAGCAGTACTTC.

The CDR3 sequence is CASSINRADQPQHF. CDR3 sequence (DNA): TGTGCCAGCAGTATAAACAGGGCCGACCAGCCCCAGCATTTT. J is TRBJ1-5 and V is TRBV6-6; D may be TRBD1 (6 bases). Deletions cut 5 bases from V and 7 bases from J, with 15 bases between. Per germline, CDR1 MNHNY and CDR2 SVGAGI (reference sequence). CDR3 length equals 14 residues.

This chain links TRBV28 with TRBJ2-3; 8 bases are a match to TRBD1. Trimming cost V 5 bases and J 2 bases; bases outside gene matches: 12. Germline assignment: CDR1 MDHEN and CDR2 SYDVKM. CDR3 length equals 17 residues. CDR3 sequence reads: CASSTSWTGLTTDTQYF. CDR3 DNA sequence: TGTGCCAGCAGTACCTCCTGGACAGGGTTAACCACAGATACGCAGTATTTT.

The chain recombines TRBV4-3 with TRBJ2-3; D is possibly TRBD1 (5 bases). Trimming removed 0 bases at V and 6 bases at J, with 10 bases between. Germline V gene sequence: CDR1 LGHNA, CDR2 YSLEER. The length of the CDR3 is 14 residues. CDR3 bases: TGCGCCAGCAGCCAAGAAAGCAGGGTTGATACGCAGTATTTT. This codes for CASSQESRVDTQYF.